This entry lists 22 T cell receptor beta chains sequenced from one sample in a study of response to subunit inactivated influenza vaccine. In TCRdb, the RT-PCR reads were re-called with MiXCR into one record per CDR3 protein. The sample contains more than 550,000 distinct CDR3 sequences, around 11% of which appear only once. The data also belong to a second study, concerning T cells expressing NK-cell markers. As reported in that work: In generating TCR beta cDNA, 5'RACE template switching with UMIs was used.

This specimen consisted of PBMCs from blood, obtained on the day of vaccination. All receptors derive from a man over 45 who received an inactivated influenza vaccine.

The chain links TRBV6-2 or TRBV6-3 to TRBJ2-5; D possibly uses TRBD1 or TRBD2 (5 bases each). Deletions cut 4 bases from V and 1 base from J, with 28 bases between. The germline V gene has CDR1 MNHEY and CDR2 SVGEGT. The CDR3 length is 20 residues. CDR3 protein: CASSSPPGRQSFGGQETQYF. For the CDR3, the DNA is TGTGCCAGCAGTTCCCCCCCGGGACGACAAAGTTTTGGGGGCCAAGAGACCCAGTACTTC.

The chain carries TRBV5-6 and TRBJ2-1; 7 bases are shared with TRBD2. This CDR3 is 14 amino acids long. Germline trimming cut 1 base from V and 4 bases from J; bases unmatched to any gene: 2. Germline V lookup: CDR1 SGHDT, CDR2 YYEEEE. The CDR3 spells CASSLPGRYNEQFF. The DNA of the CDR3 is TGTGCCAGCAGCTTGCCCGGGAGGTACAATGAGCAGTTCTTC.

The chain couples TRBV7-2 to TRBJ1-4; D ambiguous. Trimming removed 1 base from V and 1 base from J, with 7 bases in between. The CDR3 has 15 residues. Germline values: CDR1 SGHTA, CDR2 FQGNSA. Here the CDR3 reads CASSLGWGTNEKLFF. CDR3 nucleotide sequence: TGTGCCAGCAGCTTAGGGTGGGGAACTAATGAAAAACTGTTTTTT. Full variable domain (missing parts from reference TRBV7-2 and TRBJ1-4): GAGVSQSPSNKVTEKGKDVELRCDPISGHTALYWYRQSLGQGLEFLIYFQGNSAPDKSGLPSDRFSAERTGGSVSTLTIQRTQQEDSAVYLCASSLGWGTNEKLFFGSGTQLSVL.

This clonotype was seen a few times. The J gene is TRBJ2-3, the V gene TRBV6-1, with 11 bases fitting TRBD1. From germline, CDR1 is MNHNS and CDR2 SASEGT. The CDR3 length is 16 residues. V shed 2 bases and J 4 bases; nucleotides not matched to a gene: 5. This CDR3 is CASSEPWTGGPDTQYF. In DNA form, the CDR3 reads TGTGCCAGCAGTGAACCCTGGACAGGGGGCCCAGATACGCAGTATTTT.

This chain links TRBV28 with TRBJ2-5, with unresolved D. V lost 3 bases and J lost 5, with 7 bases in between. The CDR3 contains 12 residues. Germline V lookup: CDR1 MDHEN, CDR2 SYDVKM. The CDR3 sequence is CASSLTPETQYF. CDR3 coding DNA: TGTGCCAGCAGTTTGACCCCTGAGACCCAGTACTTC.

Of note for this clonotype: This sequence may be a read error, since a much larger clone differs from it by one base. The chain couples TRBV12-3 or TRBV12-4 to TRBJ2-5, with D perhaps being TRBD1 or TRBD2 (6 bases each). Trimming removed 3 bases at V and 12 bases at J, with 17 bases between. The CDR3 is 13 residues long. The chain's CDR3 is CASSFQRPGAKYF. The CDR3 nucleotides are TGTGCCAGCAGTTTTCAACGGCCGGGGGCCAAGTACTTC.

The chain couples TRBV7-6 to TRBJ1-1, with 9 bases identical to TRBD1. The length of the CDR3 is 14 residues. The J segment lost 11 bases and the V segment lost 6 bases, leaving 13 bases of the junction unmatched. The V gene's germline CDR1 is SGHVS and CDR2 FNYEAQ. The CDR3 sequence is CASSLTGGVMNAFF. CDR3 sequence (DNA): TGTGCCAGCAGTTTAACAGGGGGCGTTATGAACGCTTTCTTT.

The chain links TRBV18 to TRBJ2-5, with D possibly being TRBD2 (5 bases). The CDR3 extends over 14 amino acids. Germline V gene lookup returns CDR1 KGHSH and CDR2 LQKENI. V was clipped by 4 bases and J by 5 bases, with 14 bases between them. CDR3 protein: CASSRGTGWETQYF. The DNA of the CDR3 is TGTGCCAGCTCACGCGGAACGGGATGGGAGACCCAGTACTTC.

This clonotype was counted at least ten times. This chain joins TRBV20-1 and TRBJ2-3; D tentatively fits TRBD1 or TRBD2 (5 bases each). The V and J ends lost 2 bases and 1 base respectively, with 7 bases between them. This CDR3 has 13 amino acids. Germline V gene data show CDR1 as DFQATT and CDR2 as SNEGSKA (reference sequence). The CDR3 loop is CSARRDGTDTQYF. CDR3 bases: TGCAGTGCTAGAAGGGACGGCACAGATACGCAGTATTTT.

CDR3 amino acids: CASSLSGIDRYEQYF. The CDR3 nucleotides read TGTGCCAGCAGTTTATCAGGGATCGACCGCTACGAGCAGTACTTC. The chain links TRBV27 to TRBJ2-7; D is undetermined. CDR1 is MNHEY and CDR2 is SMNVEV in the germline V gene (reference sequence). The V and J ends lost 0 bases and 3 bases respectively, with 12 bases between them. The CDR3 contains 15 residues.

This clonotype was observed a few times. The chain is built from TRBV7-9 and TRBJ2-1, with D perhaps TRBD2 (6 bases). CDR1 is SEHNR, CDR2 FQNEAQ, per germline (reference sequence). Trimming shortened V by 4 bases and J by 10 bases, and 11 bases separated the two germline ends. CDR3 size: 12 residues. The CDR3 sequence is CASSWGTWEQFF. The CDR3 DNA sequence: TGTGCCAGCAGCTGGGGGACTTGGGAGCAGTTCTTC.

The rearrangement uses TRBV27 and TRBJ2-7, with 7 bases aligning to TRBD2. CDR3 length: 15 residues. Trimming at V came to 5 bases and at J to 3 bases, leaving 10 bases not matched to a gene. Germline V gene data show CDR1 as MNHEY and CDR2 as SMNVEV (reference sequence). The CDR3 loop is CASSPIASGGYEQYF. In DNA form, the CDR3 reads TGTGCCAGCAGTCCGATCGCCTCGGGGGGCTACGAGCAGTACTTC.

The rearrangement links TRBV19 to TRBJ2-1, with TRBD2 identical over 8 bases. Germline V CDR1 and CDR2: LNHDA, SQIVND (reference sequence). This CDR3 is built from 15 residues. V lost 2 bases and J lost 3; bases outside the gene matches: 3. The CDR3 loop reads CASSITGTSYNEQFF. The CDR3 DNA is TGTGCCAGTAGTATAACCGGGACTAGCTACAATGAGCAGTTCTTC. The variable domain in full, with the rest retrieved from reference TRBV19 and TRBJ2-1, is DGGITQSPKYLFRKEGQNVTLSCEQNLNHDAMYWYRQDPGQGLRLIYYSQIVNDFQKGDIAEGYSVSREKKESFPLTVTSAQKNPTAFYLCASSITGTSYNEQFFGPGTRLTVL.

This clonotype was counted a few times. V gene TRBV25-1 combines with J gene TRBJ1-5; TRBD1 matches at 9 bases. Germline V gene data show CDR1 as MGHDK and CDR2 as SYGVNS. The CDR3 length is 14 residues. The V gene end was trimmed by 6 bases and the J gene end by 1 base; junction bases not matched to a gene: 1. The CDR3 loop is CASRGTGSNQPQHF. The CDR3 nucleotides read TGTGCCAGCAGGGGGACAGGGAGCAATCAGCCCCAGCATTTT.

The rearrangement uses TRBV15 and TRBJ2-7; D uncertain. Germline CDR1 LNHNV, CDR2 YYDKDF (reference sequence). This CDR3 region has 13 residues. Trimming shortened V by 0 bases and J by 3 bases, and 6 bases separated the two germline ends. In DNA, the CDR3 is TGTGCCACCAGCAGAGATCTGAACTACGAGCAGTACTTC. Translation: CATSRDLNYEQYF.

The sample holds a few counts of this clonotype. The V call is TRBV12-3 or TRBV12-4, the J call TRBJ2-6; D is possibly TRBD2 (5 bases). Trimming took off 6 bases at V and 3 bases at J, with 18 bases between the two ends. The CDR3 runs to 17 residues. DNA for the CDR3: TGTGCCAGCAGCAGCGACGGGATCTTGAGTGGGGCCAACGTCCTGACTTTC. Protein sequence: CASSSDGILSGANVLTF.

The chain combines TRBV6-1 with TRBJ2-7; 7 nucleotides match TRBD1. Germline lookup yields CDR1 MNHNS and CDR2 SASEGT. V shed 2 bases, J shed 3 bases, and the junction held 7 bases outside the gene matches. The CDR3 runs 15 residues. CDR3 residues: CASSEPGQVLYEQYF. The CDR3 nucleotides read TGTGCCAGCAGTGAACCCGGACAGGTACTCTACGAGCAGTACTTC.

This clonotype was observed a handful of times. The CDR3 here is CASNLFQHTEAFF. In DNA form, the CDR3 reads TGTGCCAGCAACCTGTTCCAGCATACTGAAGCTTTCTTT. The chain has TRBV6-1 and TRBJ1-1; D unresolved. Germline-derived CDR1 and CDR2 are MNHNS and SASEGT. Deletions cut 7 bases from V and 5 bases from J, with 14 bases between. CDR3 length: 13 residues.

This clonotype has just a few counts. The chain is built from TRBV6-1 and TRBJ1-1; weak D call: TRBD1 (5 bases). There are 16 residues in the CDR3. Deletions cut 6 bases from V and 1 base from J, with 18 bases between. Germline values: CDR1 MNHNS, CDR2 SASEGT. The CDR3 spells CASRLGGDPQNTEAFF. The CDR3 coding sequence is TGTGCCAGCAGACTTGGGGGGGACCCACAGAACACTGAAGCTTTCTTT.

CDR3 DNA sequence: TGCAGTGCTGGGGCCTACAATGAGCAGTTCTTC. Protein product: CSAGAYNEQFF. J is TRBJ2-1 and V is TRBV20-1; the D is unclear. Deletions cut 5 bases from V and 2 bases from J, with 4 bases between. This CDR3 contains 11 residues. Germline values: CDR1 DFQATT, CDR2 SNEGSKA (reference sequence).

This clonotype was seen only a few times. The chain has TRBV25-1 and TRBJ2-5; possible D gene TRBD1, 5 bases. The CDR3 covers 12 residues. CDR1 is MGHDK, CDR2 SYGVNS, per germline. V dropped 8 bases and J dropped 6 bases, with 13 bases sitting between them. As DNA, the CDR3 is TGTGCCAGCGGGCCCGACAGCAAGACCCAGTACTTC. This encodes CASGPDSKTQYF. The full variable domain, its missing parts supplied by reference TRBV25-1 and TRBJ2-5, is EADIYQTPRYLVIGTGKKITLECSQTMGHDKMYWYQQDPGMELHLIHYSYGVNSTEKGDLSSESTVSRIRTEHFPLTLESARPSHTSQYLCASGPDSKTQYFGPGTRLLVL.

This clonotype came up many times. The V and J genes are TRBV5-6 and TRBJ2-1; D unclear. The CDR3 totals 13 residues. V dropped 4 bases and J dropped 4 bases, with 9 bases sitting between them. Per germline, CDR1 SGHDT and CDR2 YYEEEE. CDR3 DNA sequence: TGTGCCAGCAGCCTCGTGACGTACAATGAGCAGTTCTTC. This encodes CASSLVTYNEQFF.